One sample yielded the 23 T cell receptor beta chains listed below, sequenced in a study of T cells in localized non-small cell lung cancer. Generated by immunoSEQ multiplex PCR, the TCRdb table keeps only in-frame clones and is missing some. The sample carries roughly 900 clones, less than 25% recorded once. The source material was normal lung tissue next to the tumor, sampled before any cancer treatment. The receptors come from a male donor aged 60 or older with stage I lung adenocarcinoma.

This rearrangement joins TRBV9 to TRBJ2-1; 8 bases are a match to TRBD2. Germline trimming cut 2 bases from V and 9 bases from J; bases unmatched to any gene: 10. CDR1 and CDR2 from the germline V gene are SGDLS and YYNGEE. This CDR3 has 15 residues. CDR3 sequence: CASSVESGRGTEQFF. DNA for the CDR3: TGTGCCAGCAGCGTGGAGAGCGGGAGAGGTACTGAGCAGTTCTTC.

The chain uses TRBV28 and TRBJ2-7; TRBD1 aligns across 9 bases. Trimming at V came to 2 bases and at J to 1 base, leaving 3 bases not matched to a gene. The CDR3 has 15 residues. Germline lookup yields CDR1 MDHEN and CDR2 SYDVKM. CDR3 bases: TGTGCCAGCAGTTTACCGGGACAGGGATCCTACGAGCAGTACTTC. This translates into CASSLPGQGSYEQYF.

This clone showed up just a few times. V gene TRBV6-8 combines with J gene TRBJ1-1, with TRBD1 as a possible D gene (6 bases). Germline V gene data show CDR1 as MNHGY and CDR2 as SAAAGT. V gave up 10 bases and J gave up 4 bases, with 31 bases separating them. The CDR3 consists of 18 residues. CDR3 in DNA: TGTGCCACGAAAATCAAGCCTAAGGACAGTCCCGGGGGCACTGAAGCTTTCTTT. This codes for CATKIKPKDSPGGTEAFF.

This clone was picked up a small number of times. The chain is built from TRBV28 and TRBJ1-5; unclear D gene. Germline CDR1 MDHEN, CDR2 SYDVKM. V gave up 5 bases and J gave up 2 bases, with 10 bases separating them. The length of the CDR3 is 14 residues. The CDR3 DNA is TGTGCCAGCAGTGCCAGCCTCGGCAATCAGCCCCAGCATTTT. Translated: CASSASLGNQPQHF.

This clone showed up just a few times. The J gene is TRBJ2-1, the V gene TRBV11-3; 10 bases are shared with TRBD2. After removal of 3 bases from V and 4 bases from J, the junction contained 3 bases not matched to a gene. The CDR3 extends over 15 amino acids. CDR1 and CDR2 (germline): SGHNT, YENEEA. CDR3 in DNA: TGTGCCAGCAGCTTGACTAGCGGGCTTTACAATGAGCAGTTCTTC. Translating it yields CASSLTSGLYNEQFF. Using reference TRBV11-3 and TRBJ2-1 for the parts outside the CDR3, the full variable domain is EAGVVQSPRYKIIEKKQPVAFWCNPISGHNTLYWYLQNLGQGPELLIRYENEEAVDDSQLPKDRFSAERLKGVDSTLKIQPAELGDSAVYLCASSLTSGLYNEQFFGPGTRLTVL.

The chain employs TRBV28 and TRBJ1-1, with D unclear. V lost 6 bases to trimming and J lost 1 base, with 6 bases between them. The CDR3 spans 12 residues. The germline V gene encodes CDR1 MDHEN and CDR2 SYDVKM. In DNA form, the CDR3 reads TGTGCCAGCAGGGGTGGGAACACTGAAGCTTTCTTT. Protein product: CASRGGNTEAFF.

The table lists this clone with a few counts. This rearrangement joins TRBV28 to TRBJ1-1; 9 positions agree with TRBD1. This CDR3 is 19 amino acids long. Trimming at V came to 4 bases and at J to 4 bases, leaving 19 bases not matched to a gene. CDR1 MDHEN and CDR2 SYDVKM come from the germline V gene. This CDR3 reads CASSSNTPGQGDGITEAFF. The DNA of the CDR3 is TGTGCCAGCAGTTCCAACACGCCGGGACAGGGTGACGGGATCACTGAAGCTTTCTTT. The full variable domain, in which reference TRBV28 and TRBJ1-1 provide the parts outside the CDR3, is DVKVTQSSRYLVKRTGEKVFLECVQDMDHENMFWYRQDPGLGLRLIYFSYDVKMKEKGDIPEGYSVSREKKERFSLILESASTNQTSMYLCASSSNTPGQGDGITEAFFGQGTRLTVV.

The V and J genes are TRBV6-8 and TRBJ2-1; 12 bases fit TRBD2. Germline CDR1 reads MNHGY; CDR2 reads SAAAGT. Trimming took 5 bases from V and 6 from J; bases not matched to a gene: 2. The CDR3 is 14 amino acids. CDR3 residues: CASSRLAGANEQFF. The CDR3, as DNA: TGTGCCAGCAGTCGACTAGCGGGAGCCAATGAGCAGTTCTTC.

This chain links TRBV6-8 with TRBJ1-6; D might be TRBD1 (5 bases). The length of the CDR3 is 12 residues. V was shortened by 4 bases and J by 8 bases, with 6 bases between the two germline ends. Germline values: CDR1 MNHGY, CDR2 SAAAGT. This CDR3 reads CASSSGHSPLHF. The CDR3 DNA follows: TGTGCCAGCAGTTCGGGGCATTCACCCCTCCACTTT.

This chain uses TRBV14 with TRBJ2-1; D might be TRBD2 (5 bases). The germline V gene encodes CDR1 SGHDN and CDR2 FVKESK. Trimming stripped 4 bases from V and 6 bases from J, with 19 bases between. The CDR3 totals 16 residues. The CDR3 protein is CASSPIGDLGSNEQFF. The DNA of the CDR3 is TGTGCCAGCAGCCCCATCGGGGATCTAGGTAGCAATGAGCAGTTCTTC.

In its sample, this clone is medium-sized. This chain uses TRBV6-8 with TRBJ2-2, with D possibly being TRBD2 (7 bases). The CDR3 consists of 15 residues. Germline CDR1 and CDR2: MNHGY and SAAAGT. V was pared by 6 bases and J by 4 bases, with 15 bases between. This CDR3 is CASSPAGAGTGELFF. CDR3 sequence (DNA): TGTGCCAGCAGCCCTGCGGGGGCGGGCACCGGGGAGCTGTTTTTT.

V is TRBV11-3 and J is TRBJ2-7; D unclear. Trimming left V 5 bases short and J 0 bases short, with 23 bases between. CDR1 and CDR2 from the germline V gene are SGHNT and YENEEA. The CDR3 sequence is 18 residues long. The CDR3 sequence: CASSVTPTTRFFSYEQYF. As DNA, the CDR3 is TGTGCCAGCAGCGTTACACCAACGACGAGGTTCTTCTCCTACGAGCAGTACTTC.

The CDR3 loop is CATDSGISSYNEQFF. The CDR3 nucleotides read TGTGCCACCGATAGCGGGATCAGCTCCTACAATGAGCAGTTCTTC. The chain joins TRBV12-2 to TRBJ2-1; TRBD2 is the table's D call and was not checked against the DNA. TRBV12-2 is noted as a pseudogene. The CDR3 has 15 amino acids.

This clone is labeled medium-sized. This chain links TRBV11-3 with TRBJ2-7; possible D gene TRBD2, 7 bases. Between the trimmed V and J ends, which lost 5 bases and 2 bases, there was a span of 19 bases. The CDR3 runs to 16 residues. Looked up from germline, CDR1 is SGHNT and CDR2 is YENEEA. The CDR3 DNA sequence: TGTGCCAGCAGCCCTCGGGGGGCAGATATAACCTACGAGCAGTACGTC. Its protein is CASSPRGADITYEQYV.

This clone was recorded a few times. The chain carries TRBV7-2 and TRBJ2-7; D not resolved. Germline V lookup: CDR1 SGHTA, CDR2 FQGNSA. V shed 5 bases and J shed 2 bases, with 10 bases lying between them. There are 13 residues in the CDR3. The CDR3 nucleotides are TGTGCCAGCAGCCGGGCCCAGGCCTACGAGCAGTACTTC. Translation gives CASSRAQAYEQYF. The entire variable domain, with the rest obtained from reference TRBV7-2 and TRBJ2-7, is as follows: GAGVSQSPSNKVTEKGKDVELRCDPISGHTALYWYRQSLGQGLEFLIYFQGNSAPDKSGLPSDRFSAERTGGSVSTLTIQRTQQEDSAVYLCASSRAQAYEQYFGPGTRLTVT.

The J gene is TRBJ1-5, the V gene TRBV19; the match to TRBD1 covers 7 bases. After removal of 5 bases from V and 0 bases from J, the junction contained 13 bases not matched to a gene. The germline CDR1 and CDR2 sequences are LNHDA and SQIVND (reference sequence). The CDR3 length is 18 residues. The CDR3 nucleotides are TGTGCCAGTAGTGCCCCCGGACAGGTAATATATAGCAATCAGCCCCAGCATTTT. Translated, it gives CASSAPGQVIYSNQPQHF.

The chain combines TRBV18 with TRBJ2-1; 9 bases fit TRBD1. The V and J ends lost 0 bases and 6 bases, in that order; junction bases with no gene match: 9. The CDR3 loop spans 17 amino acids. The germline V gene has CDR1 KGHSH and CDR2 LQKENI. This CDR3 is CASSPPTWDRVTNEQFF. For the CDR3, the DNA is TGTGCCAGCTCACCACCTACGTGGGACAGGGTTACCAATGAGCAGTTCTTC.

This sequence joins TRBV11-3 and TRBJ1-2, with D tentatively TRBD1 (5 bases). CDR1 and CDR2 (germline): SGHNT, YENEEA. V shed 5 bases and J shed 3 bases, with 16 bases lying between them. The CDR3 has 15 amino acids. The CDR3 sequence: CASSPTPGTHYGYTF. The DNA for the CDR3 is TGTGCCAGCAGCCCTACCCCCGGGACCCACTATGGCTACACCTTC. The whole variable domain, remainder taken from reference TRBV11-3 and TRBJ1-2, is EAGVVQSPRYKIIEKKQPVAFWCNPISGHNTLYWYLQNLGQGPELLIRYENEEAVDDSQLPKDRFSAERLKGVDSTLKIQPAELGDSAVYLCASSPTPGTHYGYTFGSGTRLTVV.

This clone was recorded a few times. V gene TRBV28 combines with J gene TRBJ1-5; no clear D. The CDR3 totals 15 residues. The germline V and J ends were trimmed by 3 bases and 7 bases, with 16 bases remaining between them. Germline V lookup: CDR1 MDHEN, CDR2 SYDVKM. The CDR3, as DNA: TGTGCCAGCAGTTTCCCAGTTGTGGGCGGGCAGCCCCAGCATTTT. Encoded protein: CASSFPVVGGQPQHF.

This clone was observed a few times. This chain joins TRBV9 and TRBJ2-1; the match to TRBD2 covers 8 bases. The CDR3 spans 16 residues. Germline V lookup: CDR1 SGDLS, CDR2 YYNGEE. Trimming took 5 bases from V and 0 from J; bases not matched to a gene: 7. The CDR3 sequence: CASSLSGAVSYNEQFF. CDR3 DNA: TGTGCCAGCAGTCTTAGCGGGGCCGTCTCCTACAATGAGCAGTTCTTC.

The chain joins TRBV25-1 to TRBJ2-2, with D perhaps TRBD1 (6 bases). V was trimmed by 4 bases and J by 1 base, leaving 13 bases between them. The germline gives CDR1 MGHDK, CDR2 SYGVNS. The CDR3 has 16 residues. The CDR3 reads CASSGFTGQNTGELFF. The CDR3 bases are TGTGCCAGCAGTGGGTTTACGGGACAGAACACCGGGGAGCTGTTTTTT.

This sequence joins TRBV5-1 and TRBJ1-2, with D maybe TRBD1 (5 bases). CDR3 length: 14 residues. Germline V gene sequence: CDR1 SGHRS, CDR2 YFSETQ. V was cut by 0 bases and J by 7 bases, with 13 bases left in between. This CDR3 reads CASSLAGQGGGYTF. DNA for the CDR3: TGCGCCAGCAGCTTGGCCGGTCAGGGCGGTGGCTACACCTTC.

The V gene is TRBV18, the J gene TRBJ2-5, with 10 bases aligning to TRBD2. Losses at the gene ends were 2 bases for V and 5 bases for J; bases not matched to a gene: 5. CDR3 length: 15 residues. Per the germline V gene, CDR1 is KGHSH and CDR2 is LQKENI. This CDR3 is CASSPGLAAGETQYF. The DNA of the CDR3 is TGTGCCAGCTCACCAGGACTAGCGGCCGGGGAGACCCAGTACTTC. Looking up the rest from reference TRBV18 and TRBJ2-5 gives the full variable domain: NAGVMQNPRHLVRRRGQEARLRCSPMKGHSHVYWYRQLPEEGLKFMVYLQKENIIDESGMPKERFSAEFPKEGPSILRIQQVVRGDSAAYFCASSPGLAAGETQYFGPGTRLLVL.